What follows describes a single T cell receptor beta chain. The antigen remains unidentified. This sample was taken from a study of shared clonotypes between healthy human individuals. General study points: Some clonotypes were shared by all four sorted-subset donors, while others were not shared. The non-shared ones had lower generation probabilities than the shared ones.

Profiling relied on immunoSEQ multiplex PCR, and the TCRdb table lists in-frame clones only, not all of them. The sample carries roughly 640,000 clones, less than 85% recorded once. This CDR3 comprises 14 residues. V was clipped by 9 bases and J by 2 bases; unmatched bases: 7. CDR1 is SNHLY, CDR2 FYNNEI, per germline. The gene calls are TRBV2 and TRBJ1-5; 7 bases align to TRBD1. The sequence was obtained from a woman aged 25 to 39 in good health. The sample comprised memory CD4+ T cells sorted from blood. Subset described: CD45RA-negative fraction. In nucleotides, the CDR3 is TGTGCCAGTAGAGGGGGCGCCGGCAATCAGCCCCAGCATTTT. As protein: CASRGGAGNQPQHF.